This T cell receptor (beta chain) comes out of a study of control samples from healthy donors and cancer patients. The CDR3 sequence is 15 residues long. The germline V gene has CDR1 SGHRS and CDR2 YFSETQ. Trimming left V 3 bases short and J 0 bases short, with 11 bases between. Clones were read by immunoSEQ multiplex PCR, and TCRdb kept only the in-frame ones, dropping some. Among tens of thousands of clones listed, roughly 95% were seen once. The chain uses TRBV5-1 and TRBJ2-3, with D hard to call. The sequenced sample was blood. The TCR originated in a man aged 25-40 years in good health. CDR3 DNA: TGCGCCAGCAGCTCTGACCCCCCTAGCACAGATACGCAGTATTTT. Its protein product is CASSSDPPSTDTQYF.